The next 29 T cell receptor beta chains were all read from a single sample in a study of cytomegalovirus exposure and HLA in healthy donors. PCR involved 60 Vbeta and 13 Jbeta primers. Repertoires were generated with immunoSEQ multiplex PCR, while TCRdb's copy carries only in-frame clones and drops some. The data show about 140,000 clones, about two thirds seen once. The sample comprised PBMCs. The origin of the receptors is a man aged 50 to 59 in good health and CMV-seropositive.

This sequence joins TRBV19 and TRBJ1-2; D not certain. V lost 6 bases to trimming and J lost 1 base, with 12 bases between them. There are 14 residues in the CDR3. Germline lookup yields CDR1 LNHDA and CDR2 SQIVND (reference sequence). CDR3 loop: CASSSPGINYGYTF. For the CDR3, the DNA is TGTGCCAGTAGCTCCCCGGGGATTAACTATGGCTACACCTTC.

This chain links TRBV9 with TRBJ2-5; 9 positions agree with TRBD1. The J call may be mistaken, given a closer DNA end match to TRBJ2-7. Per germline, CDR1 SGDLS and CDR2 YYNGEE. The CDR3 consists of 17 residues. The DNA for the CDR3 is TGTGCCAGCAGCGTAGAAGGGACAGGGCCGCATTCGTACGAGCAGTACTTC. Residues: CASSVEGTGPHSYEQYF.

J is TRBJ2-5 and V is TRBV6-5; TRBD1 matches at 8 bases. The CDR3 runs to 14 residues. CDR1 is MNHEY and CDR2 is SVGAGI in the germline V gene. V was pared by 5 bases and J by 5 bases, with 7 bases of the junction left unmatched. CDR3 DNA sequence: TGTGCCAGCAGTCGACGGGACAGGTCCGAGACCCAGTACTTC. Protein product: CASSRRDRSETQYF.

This clone was detected only a few times. The genes are TRBV15 and TRBJ1-1; weak D call: TRBD1 (6 bases). V lost 9 bases and J 5 bases, leaving 16 bases between the germline ends. The CDR3 is made up of 13 amino acids. Germline CDR1 reads LNHNV; CDR2 reads YYDKDF (reference sequence). The CDR3 is CATKRTAGTEAFF. The DNA of the CDR3 is TGTGCCACTAAGCGGACAGCGGGGACTGAAGCTTTCTTT.

The chain employs TRBV19 and TRBJ2-3; 8 nucleotides line up with TRBD2. Germline trimming cut 3 bases from V and 6 bases from J; bases unmatched to any gene: 14. The CDR3 length is 17 residues. Germline V gene sequence: CDR1 LNHDA, CDR2 SQIVND (reference sequence). For the CDR3, the DNA is TGTGCCAGTAGTATTGATCATACTAGCGGACCCCGGGATACGCAGTATTTT. It translates to CASSIDHTSGPRDTQYF.

This rearrangement joins TRBV11-3 to TRBJ2-2, with 7 bases fitting TRBD1. Germline V gene lookup returns CDR1 SGHNT and CDR2 YENEEA. The CDR3 is 15 amino acids. J was trimmed by 3 bases and V by 5 bases; bases with no gene match: 6. Here the CDR3 DNA reads TGTGCCAGCAGCAAACAGGGGCCTTACACCGGGGAGCTGTTTTTT. Its translation is CASSKQGPYTGELFF.

The chain couples TRBV5-1 to TRBJ2-5; weak D call: TRBD2 (6 bases). Germline lookup yields CDR1 SGHRS and CDR2 YFSETQ. This CDR3 has 15 amino acids. The ends were cut back, 4 bases at V and 0 bases at J, with 13 bases in the middle. CDR3 bases: TGCGCCAGCAGCCGTAGCGGTCAGTACCAAGAGACCCAGTACTTC. Translating gives CASSRSGQYQETQYF.

The rearrangement joins TRBV7-2 to TRBJ2-3; 16 bases fit TRBD2. V shed 5 bases and J 5 bases; nucleotides not matched to a gene: 7. CDR3 size: 17 residues. Germline V gene lookup returns CDR1 SGHTA and CDR2 FQGNSA. This CDR3 reads CASSLGTSGREGDTQYF. CDR3 nucleotide sequence: TGTGCCAGCAGCCTCGGGACTAGCGGGAGGGAAGGAGATACGCAGTATTTT.

The rearrangement joins TRBV7-8 to TRBJ1-2, with unresolved D. Between the trimmed V and J ends, which lost 6 bases and 8 bases, there was a span of 22 bases. The CDR3 covers 15 residues. Germline CDR1 SGHVS, CDR2 FQNEAQ. In DNA form, the CDR3 reads TGTGCCAGCAGTCATATTAAAGCGAATGGTTGGGGCTACACCTTC. This sequence encodes CASSHIKANGWGYTF.

J is TRBJ1-1 and V is TRBV6-5; possible D gene TRBD1, 5 bases. In germline, CDR1 is MNHEY, CDR2 SVGAGI. This CDR3 comprises 14 residues. The V end was cut by 5 bases, the J end by 6 bases, with 16 bases between. The CDR3 protein is CASSGGNRIAEAFF. The CDR3 DNA follows: TGTGCCAGCAGTGGGGGGAATAGGATCGCTGAAGCTTTCTTT.

V is TRBV7-8 and J is TRBJ2-2; D perhaps matches TRBD1 (6 bases). Trimming removed 7 bases from V and 6 bases from J, with 15 bases in between. Germline V gene data show CDR1 as SGHVS and CDR2 as FQNEAQ. This CDR3 has 14 residues. This CDR3 is CASTSTGLAGELFF. In DNA, the CDR3 is TGTGCCAGCACGTCTACAGGGCTAGCCGGGGAGCTGTTTTTT. Full variable domain (outside the CDR3, taken from reference TRBV7-8 and TRBJ2-2): GAGVSQSPRYKVAKRGQDVALRCDPISGHVSLFWYQQALGQGPEFLTYFQNEAQLDKSGLPSDRFFAERPEGSVSTLKIQRTQQEDSAVYLCASTSTGLAGELFFGEGSRLTVL.

J is TRBJ1-2 and V is TRBV5-1; 7 positions agree with TRBD1. Trimming cost V 0 bases and J 5 bases; bases outside gene matches: 7. The CDR3 runs 15 residues. The germline gives CDR1 SGHRS, CDR2 YFSETQ. The CDR3 sequence is CASSLEAGGLYGYTF. CDR3 sequence (DNA): TGCGCCAGCAGCTTGGAGGCAGGGGGGTTGTATGGCTACACCTTC.

This clone showed up just once. The J gene is TRBJ1-1, the V gene TRBV5-1; TRBD1 aligns across 9 bases. The CDR3 runs 17 residues. Germline trimming cut 4 bases from V and 5 bases from J; bases unmatched to any gene: 15. Per the germline V gene, CDR1 is SGHRS and CDR2 is YFSETQ. For the CDR3, the DNA is TGCGCCAGCAGCACCGATCCGGGACAGGGTATCGGGACTGAAGCTTTCTTT. Amino acids: CASSTDPGQGIGTEAFF.

The V and J genes are TRBV10-2 and TRBJ2-1, with 8 bases that match TRBD2. Germline V lookup: CDR1 WSHSY, CDR2 SAAADI. The CDR3 extends over 15 amino acids. J was trimmed by 2 bases and V by 5 bases; bases with no gene match: 5. In nucleotides, the CDR3 is TGCGCCAGCAGTTCCCAGGGACTAGCCTACAATGAGCAGTTCTTC. Its translation is CASSSQGLAYNEQFF.

The genes are TRBV19 and TRBJ2-7; 7 bases line up with TRBD1. The CDR3 spans 13 residues. In germline, CDR1 is LNHDA, CDR2 SQIVND (reference sequence). Trimming took 5 bases from V and 3 from J; bases not matched to a gene: 4. The CDR3 spells CASSPGQDYEQYF. DNA for the CDR3: TGTGCCAGTAGTCCAGGACAGGACTACGAGCAGTACTTC.

This chain uses TRBV2 with TRBJ2-7; no clear D gene. Germline-derived CDR1 and CDR2 are SNHLY and FYNNEI. The V end lost 7 bases, the J end lost 1 base, and 14 bases lay between the germline ends. The length of the CDR3 is 14 residues. The CDR3 loop reads CASKRDLTSYEQYF. CDR3 DNA sequence: TGTGCCAGCAAACGAGACTTGACTTCCTACGAGCAGTACTTC.

The chain recombines TRBV5-6 with TRBJ2-3; tentatively, D is TRBD2 (5 bases). V was clipped by 4 bases and J by 0 bases, with 15 bases between them. CDR3 length equals 16 residues. Germline CDR1 is SGHDT and CDR2 is YYEEEE. The CDR3 is CASSGLSADSTDTQYF. CDR3 nucleotides: TGTGCCAGCAGCGGACTGTCGGCGGATAGCACAGATACGCAGTATTTT.

The J gene is TRBJ2-7, the V gene TRBV18; weak D call: TRBD1 (6 bases). The V and J ends lost 2 bases and 1 base respectively, with 9 bases between them. Germline assignment: CDR1 KGHSH and CDR2 LQKENI. This CDR3 spans 14 amino acids. The CDR3 DNA is TGTGCCAGCTCACCAAGACAGGCTTCCTACGAGCAGTACTTC. Encoded protein: CASSPRQASYEQYF. The full variable domain, in which reference TRBV18 and TRBJ2-7 provide the parts outside the CDR3, is NAGVMQNPRHLVRRRGQEARLRCSPMKGHSHVYWYRQLPEEGLKFMVYLQKENIIDESGMPKERFSAEFPKEGPSILRIQQVVRGDSAAYFCASSPRQASYEQYFGPGTRLTVT.

This chain joins TRBV5-4 and TRBJ1-2; D remains ambiguous. Germline V gives CDR1 SGHNT, CDR2 YYREEE (reference sequence). The ends were cut back, 4 bases at V and 8 bases at J, with 21 bases in the middle. There are 15 residues in the CDR3. Here the CDR3 reads CASSPTKAESGGYTF. The CDR3 DNA is TGTGCCAGCAGCCCTACTAAGGCGGAGAGTGGGGGCTACACCTTC.

The rearrangement links TRBV6-5 to TRBJ2-5, with 12 bases identical to TRBD2. The ends lost 5 bases at V and 4 bases at J; junction bases unmatched: 2. The CDR3 contains 14 residues. CDR1 is MNHEY, CDR2 SVGAGI, per germline. CDR3 sequence (DNA): TGTGCCAGCAGTGGACTAGCGGGGAGAGAGACCCAGTACTTC. It encodes CASSGLAGRETQYF.

This clone was detected only a few times. The identical CDR3 is also encoded by other nucleotide sequences in the sample. The chain employs TRBV19 and TRBJ2-2, with TRBD1 as a possible D gene (5 bases). The CDR3 loop spans 14 amino acids. The V end lost 5 bases, the J end lost 4 bases, and 11 bases lay between the germline ends. Germline V gene data show CDR1 as LNHDA and CDR2 as SQIVND (reference sequence). The CDR3 DNA reads as TGTGCCAGTAGTCCCAGGGTGACCACCGGGGAGCTGTTTTTT. Translation gives CASSPRVTTGELFF.

This chain uses TRBV7-3 with TRBJ2-3, with 10 positions matching TRBD2. This CDR3 region has 15 residues. The germline CDR1 and CDR2 sequences are SGHTA and FQGTGA. V was pared by 3 bases and J by 3 bases, with 3 bases of the junction left unmatched. Here the CDR3 reads CASSLLLAGTDTQYF. Here the CDR3 DNA reads TGTGCCAGCAGCTTGTTACTAGCGGGGACAGATACGCAGTATTTT.

The rearrangement links TRBV5-1 to TRBJ1-2; 10 positions match TRBD1. Germline CDR1 SGHRS, CDR2 YFSETQ. This CDR3 comprises 17 residues. Unmatched junction bases numbered 14, after V lost 4 bases and J lost 5 bases. The CDR3, as DNA: TGCGCCAGCAGCCAGACAGGGGGCGCAACCTCGCCTTATGGCTACACCTTC. This sequence encodes CASSQTGGATSPYGYTF. Using reference TRBV5-1 and TRBJ1-2 for the parts outside the CDR3, the full variable domain is KAGVTQTPRYLIKTRGQQVTLSCSPISGHRSVSWYQQTPGQGLQFLFEYFSETQRNKGNFPGRFSGRQFSNSRSEMNVSTLELGDSALYLCASSQTGGATSPYGYTFGSGTRLTVV.

The CDR3 spells CASSPRGQVQPQHF. The CDR3 DNA sequence: TGTGCCAGCAGTCCCAGAGGGCAGGTTCAGCCCCAGCATTTT. V and J are TRBV5-6 and TRBJ1-5; D uncertain. With 5 bases removed from V and 6 bases from J, the gap between germline ends came to 15 bases. Germline V lookup: CDR1 SGHDT, CDR2 YYEEEE. The length of the CDR3 is 14 residues. The full variable domain, rest sourced from reference TRBV5-6 and TRBJ1-5, is DAGVTQSPTHLIKTRGQQVTLRCSPKSGHDTVSWYQQALGQGPQFIFQYYEEEERQRGNFPDRFSGHQFPNYSSELNVNALLLGDSALYLCASSPRGQVQPQHFGDGTRLSIL.

The sample holds a few counts of this clone. The chain employs TRBV11-2 and TRBJ1-4, with 7 nucleotides matching TRBD1. CDR3 length: 17 amino acids. Germline V gene lookup returns CDR1 SGHAT and CDR2 FQNNGV. V shed 1 base, J shed 5 bases, and the junction held 10 bases outside the gene matches. The CDR3 spells CASSLVGIQGVNEKLFF. The CDR3 DNA reads as TGTGCCAGCAGCTTAGTGGGGATCCAGGGGGTGAATGAAAAACTGTTTTTT.

V and J are TRBV6-5 and TRBJ2-1; the D gene is possibly TRBD1 (6 bases). The CDR3 is 15 amino acids. V lost 6 bases and J 2 bases, leaving 14 bases between the germline ends. Per germline, CDR1 MNHEY and CDR2 SVGAGI. The chain's CDR3 is CASSREGGPYNEQFF. The DNA of the CDR3 is TGTGCCAGCAGCCGTGAAGGGGGACCCTACAATGAGCAGTTCTTC.

This chain joins TRBV11-3 and TRBJ1-1; D gene unclear. V lost 0 bases and J 0 bases, leaving 5 bases between the germline ends. The CDR3 loop spans 14 amino acids. CDR1 SGHNT and CDR2 YENEEA come from the germline V gene. The chain's CDR3 is CASSLENMNTEAFF. For the CDR3, the DNA is TGTGCCAGCAGCTTAGAGAACATGAACACTGAAGCTTTCTTT. The whole variable domain, remainder taken from reference TRBV11-3 and TRBJ1-1, is EAGVVQSPRYKIIEKKQPVAFWCNPISGHNTLYWYLQNLGQGPELLIRYENEEAVDDSQLPKDRFSAERLKGVDSTLKIQPAELGDSAVYLCASSLENMNTEAFFGQGTRLTVV.

This clone appeared a single time. The chain recombines TRBV28 with TRBJ2-5, with 12 bases identical to TRBD2. CDR1 MDHEN and CDR2 SYDVKM come from the germline V gene. CDR3 length equals 16 residues. V shed 4 bases and J 4 bases; nucleotides not matched to a gene: 7. CDR3: CASSSPASGRGETQYF. CDR3 DNA sequence: TGTGCCAGCAGTTCTCCGGCTAGCGGGAGGGGAGAGACCCAGTACTTC.

This clone was seen only once. This rearrangement joins TRBV5-1 to TRBJ2-7; the match to TRBD1 covers 10 bases. CDR3 size: 16 residues. CDR1 and CDR2 (germline): SGHRS, YFSETQ. Trimming cost V 2 bases and J 2 bases; bases outside gene matches: 7. CDR3 in DNA: TGCGCCAGCAGCTTCTCTCCGGGACAGGGGACCTACGAGCAGTACTTC. Translating it yields CASSFSPGQGTYEQYF.